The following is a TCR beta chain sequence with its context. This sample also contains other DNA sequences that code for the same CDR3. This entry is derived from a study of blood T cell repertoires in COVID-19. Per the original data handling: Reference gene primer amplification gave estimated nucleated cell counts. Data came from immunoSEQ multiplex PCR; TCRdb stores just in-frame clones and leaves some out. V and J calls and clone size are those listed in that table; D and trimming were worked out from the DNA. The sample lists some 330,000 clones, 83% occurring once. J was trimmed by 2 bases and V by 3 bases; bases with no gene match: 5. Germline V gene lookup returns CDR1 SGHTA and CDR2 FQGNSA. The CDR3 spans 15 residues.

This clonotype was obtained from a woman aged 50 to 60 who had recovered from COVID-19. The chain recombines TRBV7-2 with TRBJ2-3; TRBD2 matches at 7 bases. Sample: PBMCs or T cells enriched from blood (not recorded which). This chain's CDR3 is CASSFQRGNTDTQYF. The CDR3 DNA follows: TGTGCCAGCAGCTTTCAGCGGGGTAACACAGATACGCAGTATTTT. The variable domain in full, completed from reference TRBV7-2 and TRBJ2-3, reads GAGVSQSPSNKVTEKGKDVELRCDPISGHTALYWYRQSLGQGLEFLIYFQGNSAPDKSGLPSDRFSAERTGGSVSTLTIQRTQQEDSAVYLCASSFQRGNTDTQYFGPGTRLTVL.